This T cell receptor (beta chain) appears in the sequencing data of a study of cytomegalovirus exposure and HLA in healthy donors. The wider study: In terms of ancestry, the Caucasian-associated cluster contained roughly four fifths of the roughly 400 genotyped donors. Whole-study findings and limits: CMV serostatus alone was available as immune exposure information. Three chains tied to CMV proved CMV antigen-specific in vitro. An analysis done earlier found most TCR beta V segments productive about 87% or about 30% of the time.

Looked up from germline, CDR1 is SGHDN and CDR2 is FVKESK. The CDR3 has 14 amino acids. Trimming took 6 bases from V and 4 from J; bases not matched to a gene: 7. Amplification used 60 Vbeta primers and 13 Jbeta primers. Libraries were prepared by immunoSEQ multiplex PCR; TCRdb keeps only in-frame clonotypes and omits some of them. The sample's table shows roughly 88,000 clones. A remark on this clone: Antigen: not known.

Source material: PBMCs. The clonotype originates from a man in his fifties or sixties in good health and CMV-seropositive. The chain is built from TRBV14 and TRBJ1-2, with 8 bases lining up with TRBD1. CDR3 DNA sequence: TGTGCCAGCAGTCCGGACAGGGCTCCCTATGGCTACACCTTC. It specifies CASSPDRAPYGYTF.